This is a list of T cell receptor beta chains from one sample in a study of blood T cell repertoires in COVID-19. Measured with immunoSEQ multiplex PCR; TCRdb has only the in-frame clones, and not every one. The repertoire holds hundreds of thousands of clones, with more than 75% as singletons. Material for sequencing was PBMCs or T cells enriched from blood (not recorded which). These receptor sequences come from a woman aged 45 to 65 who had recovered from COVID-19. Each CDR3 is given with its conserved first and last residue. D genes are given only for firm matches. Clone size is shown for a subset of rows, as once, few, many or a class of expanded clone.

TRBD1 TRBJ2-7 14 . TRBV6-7 CASSIGTDGDEQYF TGTGCCAGCAGCATCGGGACAGATGGGGACGAGCAGTACTTC
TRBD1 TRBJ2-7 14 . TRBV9 CASSATPQGDEQYF TGTGCCAGCAGCGCCACGCCGCAGGGGGACGAGCAGTACTTC
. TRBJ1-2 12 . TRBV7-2 CASSLQGRGYTF TGTGCCAGCAGCTTACAGGGCCGGGGCTACACCTTC
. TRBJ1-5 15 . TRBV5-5 CASSWGGVAAQPQHF TGTGCCAGCAGCTGGGGGGGAGTAGCGGCTCAGCCCCAGCATTTT
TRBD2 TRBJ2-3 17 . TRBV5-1 CASSLLGLAGITDTQYF TGCGCCAGCAGCTTGTTGGGACTAGCGGGGATCACAGATACGCAGTATTTT
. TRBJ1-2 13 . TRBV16 CASSQDRNYGYTF TGTGCCAGCAGCCAAGACAGAAACTATGGCTACACCTTC
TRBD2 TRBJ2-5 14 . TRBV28 CASSSSGAQETQYF TGTGCCAGCAGTAGTAGCGGGGCACAAGAGACCCAGTACTTC
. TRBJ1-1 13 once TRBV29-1 CSVSRVGNTEAFF TGCAGCGTTTCCAGGGTGGGGAACACTGAAGCTTTCTTT
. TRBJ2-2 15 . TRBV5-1 CASSLGQTFTGELFF TGCGCCAGCAGCTTGGGACAGACATTCACCGGGGAGCTGTTTTTT
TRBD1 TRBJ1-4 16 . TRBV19 CASSWTGGFANEKLFF TGTGCCAGTAGTTGGACAGGGGGCTTTGCTAATGAAAAACTGTTTTTT